The rows below give T cell receptor beta chains drawn from one sample of a study of response to subunit inactivated influenza vaccine. TCRdb independently ran MiXCR on the RT-PCR reads; one entry per CDR3 protein. The table records fewer than 700,000 distinct CDR3 sequences, over 10% of them present only once. The material was PBMCs from blood, obtained around seven weeks after vaccination. These receptors were collected from a man in his forties or fifties who received an inactivated influenza vaccine. The CDR3 runs from the conserved cysteine through the conserved F or W. Each record gives: D gene, V gene, CDR3 length, clone size, J gene, CDR3 protein, CDR3 DNA. D genes are given only for firm matches. Rows may omit the clone size; those that give it use once, few, many or a size class.

NA	TRBV4-3	14	few	TRBJ2-2	CASSQVQYTGELFF	TGCGCCAGCAGCCAAGTTCAGTACACCGGGGAGCTGTTTTTT
NA	TRBV28	15	few	TRBJ1-5	CASNKVGVLGGAQHF	TGTGCCAGCAACAAAGTAGGGGTCTTGGGGGGAGCCCAGCATTTT
NA	TRBV20-1	15	NA	TRBJ2-7	CSARDLRTNSYEQYF	TGCAGTGCTAGAGATCTCAGGACTAACTCCTACGAGCAGTACTTC
TRBD1	TRBV5-1	13	many	TRBJ2-7	CASSWGQLSEQYF	TGCGCCAGCAGCTGGGGACAGCTCTCCGAGCAGTACTTC
NA	TRBV10-3	15	many	TRBJ2-7	CAISGGDEGSYEQYF	TGTGCCATCAGTGGGGGGGACGAGGGTTCCTACGAGCAGTACTTC
TRBD2	TRBV5-1	17	few	TRBJ2-1	CASSGGTSGASYNEQFF	TGCGCCAGCAGCGGTGGGACTAGCGGGGCGTCCTACAATGAGCAGTTCTTC
NA	TRBV5-1	14	few	TRBJ2-4	CASSLGDAKNIQYF	TGCGCCAGCAGCTTGGGCGATGCCAAAAACATTCAGTACTTC
NA	TRBV9	15	few	TRBJ2-1	CASSATIADHNEQFF	TGTGCCAGCAGTGCCACCATAGCGGATCACAATGAGCAGTTCTTC
TRBD1	TRBV5-1	14	NA	TRBJ2-1	CASSYSGQNNEQFF	TGCGCCAGCAGCTACTCGGGACAGAACAATGAGCAGTTCTTC
TRBD1	TRBV4-2	20	few	TRBJ2-4	CASSQNAIRDRLLAKNIQYF	TGTGCCAGCAGCCAAAACGCGATCCGGGACAGACTGCTAGCCAAAAACATTCAGTACTTC
TRBD2	TRBV2	12	NA	TRBJ2-1	CASSIYSGSEFF	TGTGCCAGCAGTATATATAGCGGGAGCGAGTTCTTC
NA	TRBV15	15	many	TRBJ2-7	CATSSSRHGNYEQYF	TGTGCCACCAGCAGTTCCCGACACGGCAACTACGAGCAGTACTTC
NA	TRBV29-1	12	NA	TRBJ2-5	CSTRQSQETQYF	TGCAGCACCCGACAGAGCCAAGAGACCCAGTACTTC
NA	TRBV5-1	13	NA	TRBJ1-1	CASSLGDAAEAFF	TGCGCCAGCAGCTTGGGGGACGCCGCTGAAGCTTTCTTT
NA	TRBV27	14	many	TRBJ1-6	CASSQGSYNSPLHF	TGTGCCAGCAGCCAGGGTTCCTATAATTCACCCCTCCACTTT
TRBD1	TRBV7-9	14	many	TRBJ2-5	CASSPRGQQETQYF	TGTGCCAGCAGCCCAAGGGGGCAGCAAGAGACCCAGTACTTC
TRBD1	TRBV27	15	many	TRBJ1-1	CASRLGTGTNTEAFF	TGTGCCAGCAGACTCGGGACAGGGACGAACACTGAAGCTTTCTTT
NA	TRBV7-2	14	many	TRBJ1-2	CACRGTPTNYGYTF	TGTGCCTGCCGTGGAACACCAACTAACTATGGCTACACCTTC
NA	TRBV7-2	15	many	TRBJ2-1	CASSTDRASYNEQFF	TGTGCCAGCAGCACGGACAGAGCTTCCTACAATGAGCAGTTCTTC
TRBD2	TRBV3-1	15	NA	TRBJ2-3	CASHAGAYPTDTQYF	TGTGCCAGCCATGCGGGAGCGTACCCCACAGATACGCAGTATTTT
NA	TRBV18	16	many	TRBJ2-2	CASSPVRPANTGELFF	TGTGCCAGCTCACCCGTCCGTCCCGCGAACACCGGGGAGCTGTTTTTT
TRBD1	TRBV28	13	many	TRBJ2-4	CASSFRTGNIQYF	TGTGCCAGCAGTTTTCGGACAGGGAACATTCAGTACTTC
NA	TRBV4-3	19	few	TRBJ2-2	CASSQDGGAASKNTGELFF	TGCGCCAGCAGCCAAGATGGCGGGGCCGCTTCAAAGAACACCGGGGAGCTGTTTTTT
TRBD1	TRBV5-1	15	NA	TRBJ1-2	CASSSGQALNYGYTF	TGCGCCAGCAGCTCCGGACAGGCCCTAAACTATGGCTACACCTTC
NA	TRBV2	15	many	TRBJ2-5	CASTLGGMIQETQYF	TGTGCCAGCACTCTAGGAGGGATGATTCAAGAGACCCAGTACTTC
NA	TRBV12-3/TRBV12-4	16	few	TRBJ1-4	CASSLGPIPTNEKLFF	TGTGCCAGCAGTTTAGGCCCGATTCCAACTAATGAAAAACTGTTTTTT
NA	TRBV5-1	16	few	TRBJ2-3	CASSSGTPKGTDTQYF	TGCGCCAGCAGCAGTGGGACTCCGAAGGGGACAGATACGCAGTATTTT
TRBD1	TRBV7-9	15	many	TRBJ2-1	CASSLGTGHYNEQFF	TGTGCCAGCAGCTTAGGGACAGGGCACTACAATGAGCAGTTCTTC
TRBD2	TRBV28	16	few	TRBJ2-1	CASNPVISGRNNEQFF	TGTGCCAGCAACCCCGTTATTAGCGGGAGAAATAATGAGCAGTTCTTC
NA	TRBV6-2/TRBV6-3	16	many	TRBJ1-4	CASSLTTGTTNEKLFF	TGTGCCAGCAGTCTAACGACCGGGACTACGAATGAAAAACTGTTTTTT
NA	TRBV29-1	13	few	TRBJ2-5	CSAGGGGRETQYF	TGCAGCGCCGGGGGAGGGGGGCGAGAGACCCAGTACTTC
NA	TRBV5-1	14	few	TRBJ1-1	CASSLTRQYTEAFF	TGCGCCAGCAGCTTGACGAGACAGTACACTGAAGCTTTCTTT
TRBD2	TRBV6-5	18	few	TRBJ2-3	CASSYSVASGGWADTQYF	TGTGCCAGCAGTTACTCCGTTGCTAGCGGGGGGTGGGCAGATACGCAGTATTTT
TRBD1	TRBV6-5	16	NA	TRBJ2-2	CASSYSGQGRAGELFF	TGTGCCAGCAGTTACTCCGGACAGGGAAGGGCCGGGGAGCTGTTTTTT
NA	TRBV4-2	16	NA	TRBJ1-6	CASSQDMAGNNSPLHF	TGTGCCAGCAGCCAAGATATGGCAGGGAACAATTCACCCCTCCACTTT
TRBD1	TRBV28	16	few	TRBJ2-1	CASTLGQGASYNEQFF	TGTGCCAGCACCCTAGGACAGGGGGCTTCCTACAATGAGCAGTTCTTC
NA	TRBV7-3	14	few	TRBJ2-5	CASSQSSGQETQYF	TGTGCCAGCAGCCAGAGTAGCGGCCAAGAGACCCAGTACTTC
NA	TRBV12-3/TRBV12-4	14	few	TRBJ1-1	CASSYSPRGTEAFF	TGTGCCAGCAGCTACAGTCCCCGAGGGACTGAAGCTTTCTTT
NA	TRBV3-1	14	NA	TRBJ1-2	CASSQAGARYGYTF	TGTGCCAGCAGCCAAGCAGGGGCACGGTATGGCTACACCTTC
TRBD2	TRBV2	15	few	TRBJ2-7	CASSNLAGTSGGQYF	TGTGCCAGCAGTAACCTAGCGGGGACCTCTGGCGGGCAGTACTTC
NA	TRBV27	15	NA	TRBJ2-5	CASSSRVSRQETQYF	TGTGCCAGCAGTTCGCGAGTTAGCCGACAAGAGACCCAGTACTTC
NA	TRBV7-9	13	NA	TRBJ1-1	CASIRDLNTEAFF	TGTGCCAGCATTAGGGATCTGAACACTGAAGCTTTCTTT
NA	TRBV28	11	NA	TRBJ2-7	CASSSDNEQYF	TGTGCCAGCAGCTCAGACAACGAGCAGTACTTC
NA	TRBV7-2	14	NA	TRBJ2-5	CASSHLGYQETQYF	TGTGCCAGCAGCCACTTGGGATACCAAGAGACCCAGTACTTC
NA	TRBV7-9	13	few	TRBJ1-1	CASRFGEGTEAFF	TGTGCCAGTCGGTTCGGGGAGGGCACTGAAGCTTTCTTT